Listed below are T cell receptor beta chains from one sample, sequenced in a study of regulatory T cells in long-lasting Graves disease. TCRdb independently ran MiXCR on the multiplex PCR reads; one entry per CDR3 protein. The top ten hold roughly 7.7% of the sample, which has 400,000 to 600,000 distinct CDR3 sequences, roughly a fifth seen once. Source: peripheral blood mononuclear cells (PBMCs), taken when the disease was refractory, from a patient treated with antithyroid drugs. Receptors were obtained from a female donor with Graves disease. Each CDR3 is given with its conserved first and last residue. The D gene is left open where the match is weak. Only some rows state a clone size, as once, few, many or a class for expanded clones.

j_call d_call clone_size v_call cdr3_aa cdr3_nt
TRBJ2-2 - few TRBV7-7 CASSLHPGPNTGELFF TGTGCTAGCAGCTTACACCCAGGACCGAACACCGGGGAGCTGTTTTTT
TRBJ1-2 - few TRBV25-1 CASSRAGLYGYTF TGTGCCAGCAGTCGGGCAGGGTTGTATGGCTACACCTTC
TRBJ2-7 - many TRBV6-1 CASSPDPSYEQYF TGTGCCAGCAGTCCCGACCCTTCCTACGAGCAGTACTTC
TRBJ2-6 TRBD1 few TRBV5-1 CASSATLGQGAGANVLTF TGCGCCAGCAGCGCTACTCTAGGACAGGGGGCTGGGGCCAACGTCCTGACTTTC
TRBJ1-1 - - TRBV30 CAWSVQKGTEAFF TGTGCCTGGAGTGTACAGAAGGGCACTGAAGCTTTCTTT
TRBJ2-5 TRBD1 many TRBV27 CASSDTGGGETQYF TGTGCCAGCAGTGACACAGGGGGCGGCGAGACCCAGTACTTC
TRBJ1-1 - many TRBV6-2/TRBV6-3 CASSYSWVNTEAFF TGTGCCAGCAGTTACTCGTGGGTGAACACTGAAGCTTTCTTT
TRBJ1-2 - many TRBV12-3/TRBV12-4 CASSGSVVGYGYTF TGTGCCAGCAGTGGAAGCGTGGTCGGCTATGGCTACACCTTC
TRBJ2-2 TRBD2 few TRBV7-8 CASSTADSGSSAGELFF TGTGCCAGCAGCACCGCGGATAGCGGGAGTTCGGCCGGGGAGCTGTTTTTT
TRBJ2-7 - many TRBV11-2 CASSSIPQDSYEQYF TGTGCCAGCAGCTCCATTCCACAGGACTCCTACGAGCAGTACTTC
TRBJ1-1 - many TRBV11-2 CASSLEVKYTEAFF TGTGCCAGCAGCTTAGAAGTCAAGTACACTGAAGCTTTCTTT
TRBJ1-5 - - TRBV6-2/TRBV6-3 CASSYDRIPDIEPQHF TGTGCCAGCAGTTACGACCGTATCCCCGATATTGAGCCCCAGCATTTT
TRBJ2-3 - - TRBV28 CASRKSSDTQYF TGTGCCAGCCGTAAGAGTTCAGATACGCAGTATTTT
TRBJ2-7 - many TRBV28 CASSIVGGSLKQYF TGTGCCAGCAGCATTGTAGGGGGGTCCTTGAAGCAGTACTTC
TRBJ1-2 - few TRBV3-1 CASSQGPLNIYGYTF TGTGCCAGCAGCCAAGGCCCCCTTAATATTTATGGCTACACCTTC
TRBJ1-5 - - TRBV20-1 CSAGRRGQPQHF TGCAGTGCGGGACGGCGGGGTCAGCCCCAGCATTTT
TRBJ2-7 TRBD2 few TRBV29-1 CSVGGRLAASSEQYF TGCAGCGTTGGAGGGCGACTAGCGGCCTCTTCCGAGCAGTACTTC
TRBJ1-2 - many TRBV6-1 CASSRDKNYGYTF TGTGCCAGCAGCCGGGACAAGAACTATGGCTACACCTTC
TRBJ2-1 TRBD2 - TRBV10-3 CAISEKVAGADEQFF TGTGCCATCAGTGAGAAGGTAGCGGGAGCGGATGAGCAGTTCTTC
TRBJ2-5 TRBD1 few TRBV5-1 CASSSLLPRDSFEETQYF TGCGCCAGCAGCTCCCTATTACCACGGGACAGTTTCGAAGAGACCCAGTACTTC
TRBJ1-5 - many TRBV28 CASSFYGQGRFQPQHF TGTGCCAGCAGTTTTTATGGGCAGGGGAGGTTTCAGCCCCAGCATTTT
TRBJ2-6 - many TRBV6-2/TRBV6-3 CASSYSDFPGANVLTF TGTGCCAGCAGTTACTCAGACTTTCCTGGGGCCAACGTCCTGACTTTC
TRBJ1-4 - - TRBV5-1 CASSFGGSRGEKLFF TGCGCCAGCAGCTTCGGGGGGAGCAGGGGAGAAAAACTGTTTTTT
TRBJ1-1 - many TRBV28 CASLSGTVNTEAFF TGTGCCAGTCTATCCGGGACGGTGAACACTGAAGCTTTCTTT
TRBJ1-1 - many TRBV6-1 CASTDRRTVNTEAFF TGTGCCAGCACCGACAGACGGACGGTGAACACTGAAGCTTTCTTT
TRBJ2-5 TRBD2 - TRBV14 CASSPGLAGDQETQYF TGTGCCAGCAGCCCTGGACTAGCGGGAGACCAAGAGACCCAGTACTTC
TRBJ2-2 - - TRBV7-9 CASSPVLAGELFF TGTGCCAGCAGCCCCGTTCTCGCCGGGGAGCTGTTTTTT
TRBJ1-1 - - TRBV2 CASSEGRGNPEAFF TGTGCCAGCAGTGAGGGGAGGGGGAACCCTGAAGCTTTCTTT
TRBJ1-2 - many TRBV6-1 CASSYSLGGYTF TGTGCCAGCAGCTACAGCCTCGGAGGCTACACCTTC
TRBJ1-1 - many TRBV28 CASSPTSTSTEAFF TGTGCCAGCAGTCCGACATCGACGAGCACTGAAGCTTTCTTT
TRBJ1-4 TRBD1 many TRBV5-1 CASSKGQGRENEKLFF TGCGCCAGCAGCAAAGGACAGGGGAGAGAAAATGAAAAACTGTTTTTT
TRBJ1-5 TRBD1 many TRBV6-2/TRBV6-3 CASSPRQGGQPQHF TGTGCCAGCAGTCCCCGACAGGGGGGTCAGCCCCAGCATTTT
TRBJ2-7 - - TRBV7-9 CASSPGGGSPLREQYF TGTGCCAGCAGCCCCGGGGGCGGGAGCCCCCTACGCGAGCAGTACTTC
TRBJ1-3 - many TRBV12-3/TRBV12-4 CASSFTTDSGNTIYF TGTGCCAGCAGTTTCACGACAGACTCTGGAAACACCATATATTTT
TRBJ1-3 - - TRBV29-1 CSVALHRSGGNTIYF TGCAGCGTTGCTTTACACAGGAGCGGTGGAAACACCATATATTTT
TRBJ1-1 - many TRBV27 CASREAINTEAFF TGTGCCAGCAGAGAGGCGATAAACACTGAAGCTTTCTTT
TRBJ1-2 - - TRBV30 CAWSVRWGNGYTF TGTGCCTGGAGTGTAAGGTGGGGTAATGGCTACACCTTC
TRBJ1-1 TRBD1 - TRBV9 CASSGGQPEAFF TGTGCCAGCAGCGGGGGACAGCCTGAAGCTTTCTTT
TRBJ2-7 - many TRBV7-3 CASSYTPGLYEQYF TGTGCCAGCAGTTATACCCCGGGACTCTACGAGCAGTACTTC
TRBJ1-5 - few TRBV5-1 CASSLFGPGYSNQPQHF TGCGCCAGCAGCTTGTTTGGACCAGGTTATAGCAATCAGCCCCAGCATTTT
TRBJ1-3 - few TRBV7-2 CASSLFGTVSGNTIYF TGTGCCAGCAGCTTATTCGGGACGGTCTCTGGAAACACCATATATTTT
TRBJ2-5 - many TRBV20-1 CSAERTGTGETQYF TGCAGTGCTGAACGTACAGGGACTGGTGAGACCCAGTACTTC
TRBJ2-5 TRBD2 many TRBV20-1 CSARALSGGVQETQYF TGCAGTGCTAGGGCGCTTAGCGGGGGGGTCCAAGAGACCCAGTACTTC
TRBJ2-2 - few TRBV10-3 CAISGGNTGELFF TGTGCCATCAGTGGGGGGAACACCGGGGAGCTGTTTTTT
TRBJ1-6 TRBD1 many TRBV12-3/TRBV12-4 CASRLGQDNSPLHF TGTGCCAGCAGACTGGGACAGGATAATTCACCCCTCCACTTT
TRBJ1-5 - - TRBV10-3 CAITATANQPQHF TGTGCCATCACTGCCACCGCAAATCAGCCCCAGCATTTT
TRBJ1-3 - few TRBV7-9 CASSPDPRSGNTIYF TGTGCCAGCAGCCCCGATCCGCGGTCCGGAAACACCATATATTTT
TRBJ2-2 TRBD1 - TRBV29-1 CSVSWQGEAGELFF TGCAGCGTTAGTTGGCAGGGGGAAGCCGGGGAGCTGTTTTTT
TRBJ2-2 TRBD2 - TRBV27 CASSLVAGGPSWGTGELFF TGTGCCAGCAGTTTAGTAGCGGGAGGCCCGTCGTGGGGCACCGGGGAGCTGTTTTTT
TRBJ2-7 - - TRBV2 CASSLDWSSYEQYF TGTGCCAGCAGCTTAGACTGGAGCTCCTACGAGCAGTACTTC
TRBJ2-5 TRBD2 many TRBV20-1 CSARDQQRGIETQYF TGCAGTGCTAGAGATCAACAGCGGGGGATAGAGACCCAGTACTTC
TRBJ1-5 - - TRBV19 CASSKRSGQPQHF TGTGCCAGTAGTAAAAGGTCAGGTCAGCCCCAGCATTTT
TRBJ1-2 - - TRBV9 CASSVDGRGHGYTF TGTGCCAGCAGCGTAGACGGCAGGGGCCATGGCTACACCTTC
TRBJ1-1 - many TRBV20-1 CSAREGLMNTEAFF TGCAGTGCTAGAGAGGGGTTAATGAACACTGAAGCTTTCTTT